This entry features one T cell receptor (beta chain) sequence. A read error may account for a junction end that differs from germline. The data originate from a study of blood T cell repertoires in COVID-19. In terms of age and location, participants ranged from roughly 18 to 95 years and lived in about 25 US areas. Authors' data handling: Amplification from reference gene primers served as the basis for estimated nucleated cell counts. The method was immunoSEQ multiplex PCR; TCRdb's version includes in-frame clones alone and lacks a portion of them. D and trimming were read from the DNA, whereas the V and J calls and clone size are those reported in that table. The sample lists around 250,000 clones; about 90% were seen once. Sequences were obtained from PBMCs or T cells enriched from blood (not recorded which). This TCR derives from a woman in her thirties or forties who had been exposed to COVID-19.

The CDR3 region has the DNA TGTGCCAGCAGCGAGATCTTAAGAGATACGCAGTATTTT. Protein sequence: CASSEILRDTQYF. V gene TRBV5-1 combines with J gene TRBJ2-3; no reliable D call. This CDR3 is built from 13 residues. The germline CDR1 and CDR2 sequences are SGHRS and YFSETQ.